This T cell receptor (beta chain) comes out of a study of blood T cell repertoires in COVID-19. Profiling relied on immunoSEQ multiplex PCR, and the TCRdb table lists in-frame clones only, not all of them. The sample has a few hundred thousand clones, around 80% seen once. Germline CDR1 and CDR2: SQVTM and ANQGSEA. The V segment lost 7 bases and the J segment 5 bases; nucleotides outside the gene matches: 5. The CDR3 consists of 13 residues. This chain uses TRBV29-1 with TRBJ2-2; 9 bases align to TRBD1. This receptor was taken from a man aged 35 to 55 who had been exposed to COVID-19. The sample comprised PBMCs or T cells enriched from blood (not recorded which). DNA for the CDR3: TGCAGCGCAGACAGGGGGGGGACCGGGGAGCTGTTTTTT. It is translated as CSADRGGTGELFF.